The 3 T cell receptor beta chains in this list originate from one sample, sequenced in a study of blood T cell repertoires in COVID-19. The table came from immunoSEQ multiplex PCR; TCRdb's copy has only in-frame clones and leaves some out. In the table there are 250,000 or so clones, 88% of which are singletons. The sample taken for sequencing was PBMCs or T cells enriched from blood (not recorded which). The receptor set was obtained from a woman in her thirties or forties who had been exposed to COVID-19.

The chain has TRBV5-6 and TRBJ2-3; D perhaps matches TRBD1 (6 bases). Germline values: CDR1 SGHDT, CDR2 YYEEEE. This CDR3 spans 19 amino acids. Trimming removed 1 base at V and 11 bases at J, with 32 bases between. The CDR3 here is CASSLFIRRPGALNFGQYF. The CDR3, as DNA: TGTGCCAGCAGCTTGTTTATCCGGAGGCCAGGGGCCCTGAACTTCGGGCAGTATTTT.

The CDR3 coding sequence is TGTGCCAGCAGTCTCACCAGGATAGCGGCGACTAGAAAGAACACCGGGGAGCTGTTTTTT. Its translation is CASSLTRIAATRKNTGELFF. J is TRBJ2-2 and V is TRBV6-6; TRBD2 might be the D (6 bases). The CDR3 loop spans 20 amino acids. V dropped 5 bases and J dropped 1 base, with 26 bases sitting between them. Germline V lookup: CDR1 MNHNY, CDR2 SVGAGI (reference sequence).

V usage is TRBV6-1 and J usage is TRBJ2-1; 12 bases agree with TRBD2. CDR1 and CDR2 (germline): MNHNS, SASEGT. There are 15 residues in the CDR3. J lost 8 bases, V lost 2 bases, and 4 bases had no gene match. The CDR3: CASSESTSGSHEQFF. The DNA for the CDR3 is TGTGCCAGCAGTGAATCGACTAGCGGGAGCCATGAGCAGTTCTTC.